A single TCR beta chain is shown here with its context. What it binds is unknown. This sample is drawn from a study of blood T cells in healthy people across ages. The use of a sample-barcoded 5' primer and a J-beta primer mix characterized a second PCR of roughly 7 to 12 cycles. A minimum of 3 million CDR3-containing paired-end reads was obtained for each sample. TCRdb recomputed calls from the 5' RACE reads with MiXCR, one row per CDR3 protein. The sample shows about 2 million distinct CDR3 sequences, 49% of them seen only once. V lost 4 bases to trimming and J lost 4 bases, with 24 bases between them. Germline V gene lookup returns CDR1 KGHDR and CDR2 SFDVKD. This CDR3 comprises 18 residues. In terms of origin and age, donors were healthy Caucasian individuals from Russia aged roughly 6 to 100. Overall study results and limits: When set beside aged donors, long-lived donors presented more naive CD4+ cells and higher diversity. TCR beta diversity per million T cells fell roughly linearly with age.

This chain connects TRBV24-1 to TRBJ1-2; possible D gene TRBD1, 5 bases. The sample comprised blood. The clonotype was recovered from a woman in her forties in good health. The CDR3 nucleotides are TGTGCCACCAGTGACTCCCCGTCAGACACCCGGGACCCCTATGGCTACACCTTC. Protein product: CATSDSPSDTRDPYGYTF.